This paragraph reports one T cell receptor beta chain. Antigen: not known. The CDR3 totals 16 residues. Between the trimmed V and J ends, which lost 1 base and 10 bases, there was a span of 23 bases. Germline loops: CDR1 LGHNA, CDR2 YNFKEQ. These data come from a study of blood T cells in healthy people across ages. About the research overall: Capture by template switching was about one barcoded beta molecule per two T cells.

Using a J-beta primer mix together with a sample-barcoded 5' primer, a second PCR was run for about 6 to 12 cycles. A template-switch adaptor that had 12 random nucleotides put a tag on each cDNA molecule. From the 5' RACE reads, TCRdb called clonotypes with MiXCR, one entry per CDR3 protein. The data show more than 800,000 distinct CDR3 sequences, under 45% seen once. Study-level results: Per-million-T-cell TCR beta diversity fell roughly linearly with age. Greater diversity and more naive CD4+ cells were seen in long-lived donors than in aged donors.

Sample: blood. The chain links TRBV4-2 to TRBJ2-7; TRBD1 is a possible D gene (6 bases). This TCR derives from a woman aged 60-75 years in good health. The CDR3 protein is CASSQVSGQGKEAQYF. CDR3 DNA sequence: TGTGCCAGCAGCCAAGTTTCCGGGCAGGGGAAAGAGGCCCAGTACTTC.